A single sample gave rise to the 22 T cell receptor beta chains below, sequenced in a study of T cell responses to AZD1222 COVID-19 vaccine. Only in-frame clones appear in the TCRdb table, and some are missing; sequencing was by immunoSEQ multiplex PCR. The table records around 120,000 clones, roughly 90% of them present only once. The sample in question was peripheral blood, obtained on day 0 of AZD1222 vaccination. Receptor source: an adult in good health.

The chain carries TRBV10-3 and TRBJ1-1; D is unresolved. V gave up 6 bases and J gave up 0 bases, with 8 bases separating them. From germline, CDR1 is ENHRY and CDR2 SYGVKD. CDR3 length equals 13 residues. In DNA, the CDR3 is TGTGCCATCAGCCTCACCCTGAACACTGAAGCTTTCTTT. This gives the protein CAISLTLNTEAFF.

The chain links TRBV10-3 to TRBJ1-1, with D possibly matching TRBD1 (6 bases). V lost 7 bases, J lost 5 bases, and 14 bases lay in between. The germline V gene encodes CDR1 ENHRY and CDR2 SYGVKD. This CDR3 region has 13 residues. Written as DNA, the CDR3 is TGTGCCATCACCGGAACAGGGATGACTGAAGCTTTCTTT. Translated, it gives CAITGTGMTEAFF.

This clone was seen just once. The chain uses TRBV6-5 and TRBJ1-1; tentative D call: TRBD1 (5 bases). CDR3 length: 12 amino acids. The V gene lost 1 base and the J gene lost 8 bases, with 8 bases spanning the gap. Germline V CDR1 and CDR2: MNHEY, SVGAGI. For the CDR3, the DNA is TGTGCCAGCAGTTACTGGGGGGGGGAAGCTTTCTTT. Protein sequence: CASSYWGGEAFF.

The chain carries TRBV19 and TRBJ1-5; D gene ambiguous. The CDR3 runs 15 residues. Germline V gene lookup returns CDR1 LNHDA and CDR2 SQIVND (reference sequence). V lost 8 bases to trimming and J lost 0 bases, with 14 bases between them. The DNA of the CDR3 is TGTGCCAGTCGAGGGATTTCCCTTAGCAATCAGCCCCAGCATTTT. This sequence encodes CASRGISLSNQPQHF. The variable domain in full, completed from reference TRBV19 and TRBJ1-5, reads DGGITQSPKYLFRKEGQNVTLSCEQNLNHDAMYWYRQDPGQGLRLIYYSQIVNDFQKGDIAEGYSVSREKKESFPLTVTSAQKNPTAFYLCASRGISLSNQPQHFGDGTRLSIL.

The chain combines TRBV4-1 with TRBJ2-1; the D gene is possibly TRBD2 (6 bases). The V and J ends lost 3 bases and 6 bases respectively, with 15 bases between them. Germline values: CDR1 MGHRA, CDR2 YSYEKL. The CDR3 loop spans 15 amino acids. The CDR3 sequence is CASSHFRDFFNEQFF. The CDR3 DNA reads as TGCGCCAGCAGCCACTTCCGGGACTTCTTCAATGAGCAGTTCTTC.

The rearrangement joins TRBV11-2 to TRBJ1-1; 10 nucleotides match TRBD1. With V trimmed by 1 base and J by 4 bases, 9 bases remained unmatched. This CDR3 has 17 residues. Germline assignment: CDR1 SGHAT and CDR2 FQNNGV. This chain's CDR3 is CASSLGPGTGVGTEAFF. The CDR3, as DNA: TGTGCCAGCAGCTTAGGTCCCGGGACAGGGGTGGGCACTGAAGCTTTCTTT.

V is TRBV11-3 and J is TRBJ2-3; TRBD2 is a possible D gene (5 bases). CDR3 size: 14 residues. Germline lookup yields CDR1 SGHNT and CDR2 YENEEA. Trimming pared 1 base from V and 6 bases from J, leaving 11 bases between. The CDR3 bases are TGTGCCAGCAGCTTAGGGCTAGCCGGCGATACGCAGTATTTT. Amino acid sequence: CASSLGLAGDTQYF.

The chain uses TRBV29-1 and TRBJ1-1; D is unclear. V lost 0 bases to trimming and J lost 0 bases, with 8 bases between them. The CDR3 covers 14 residues. Germline CDR1 is SQVTM and CDR2 is ANQGSEA. The chain's CDR3 is CSVEEGSMNTEAFF. The CDR3 nucleotides are TGCAGCGTTGAAGAAGGCTCCATGAACACTGAAGCTTTCTTT.

The V call is TRBV19, the J call TRBJ1-1; no firm D call. V lost 9 bases and J 1 base, leaving 15 bases between the germline ends. Germline-derived CDR1 and CDR2 are LNHDA and SQIVND (reference sequence). This CDR3 is built from 14 residues. The CDR3 is CASRSGLSNTEAFF. The CDR3 DNA is TGTGCCAGCAGATCCGGGCTGTCGAACACTGAAGCTTTCTTT.

The chain carries TRBV15 and TRBJ1-5, with 7 bases lining up with TRBD1. CDR1 is LNHNV, CDR2 YYDKDF, per germline (reference sequence). The CDR3 totals 14 residues. V lost 7 bases to trimming and J lost 4 bases; unmatched junction nucleotides: 7. The CDR3 loop reads CATKGTVNNQPQHF. Written as DNA, the CDR3 is TGTGCCACCAAGGGGACAGTCAATAATCAGCCCCAGCATTTT. The whole variable domain, filled in from reference TRBV15 and TRBJ1-5, reads DAMVIQNPRYQVTQFGKPVTLSCSQTLNHNVMYWYQQKSSQAPKLLFHYYDKDFNNEADTPDNFQSRRPNTSFCFLDIRSPGLGDTAMYLCATKGTVNNQPQHFGDGTRLSIL.

This sequence joins TRBV11-1 and TRBJ2-1; D is possibly TRBD1 or TRBD2 (6 bases each). V lost 1 base and J lost 0, with 10 bases in between. The CDR3 loop spans 16 amino acids. Germline CDR1 reads SGHAT; CDR2 reads FQDESV (reference sequence). The CDR3 sequence: CASSLEGGSSYNEQFF. In DNA, the CDR3 is TGTGCCAGCAGCTTAGAAGGGGGGTCCTCCTACAATGAGCAGTTCTTC.

The chain joins TRBV2 to TRBJ1-1; D is undetermined. This CDR3 is built from 13 residues. Germline lookup yields CDR1 SNHLY and CDR2 FYNNEI. The germline V and J ends were trimmed by 2 bases and 1 base, with 5 bases remaining between them. CDR3 loop: CASSEPRNTEAFF. The CDR3 region has the DNA TGTGCCAGCAGTGAACCGAGGAACACTGAAGCTTTCTTT.

The genes are TRBV18 and TRBJ2-7; unclear D gene. CDR3 size: 13 residues. With 0 bases removed from V and 3 bases from J, the gap between germline ends came to 6 bases. Germline V gene data show CDR1 as KGHSH and CDR2 as LQKENI. The CDR3 region is CASSPPALYEQYF. In DNA form, the CDR3 reads TGTGCCAGCTCACCACCGGCACTCTACGAGCAGTACTTC.

CDR3 DNA sequence: TGTGCCAGCAGACGTGACAGGAGCACTGAAGCTTTCTTT. Translation: CASRRDRSTEAFF. The V and J genes are TRBV7-2 and TRBJ1-1; maybe TRBD1 (6 bases). Germline-derived CDR1 and CDR2 are SGHTA and FQGNSA. Trimming left V 6 bases short and J 4 bases short, with 12 bases between. The CDR3 sequence is 13 residues long.

The chain couples TRBV5-1 to TRBJ1-3; no clear D. Germline CDR1 and CDR2: SGHRS and YFSETQ. The CDR3 contains 14 residues. Trimming shortened V by 0 bases and J by 0 bases, and 4 bases separated the two germline ends. Here the CDR3 reads CASSLANSGNTIYF. The CDR3 bases are TGCGCCAGCAGCTTGGCGAACTCTGGAAACACCATATATTTT.

The chain carries TRBV10-3 and TRBJ2-7, with no clear D. CDR1 and CDR2 (germline): ENHRY, SYGVKD. CDR3 length: 12 residues. The germline V and J ends were trimmed by 2 bases and 4 bases, with 6 bases remaining between them. The CDR3 region is CAISEGNYEQYF. Written as DNA, the CDR3 is TGTGCCATCAGTGAGGGCAATTACGAGCAGTACTTC.

A single count supports this clone. The J gene is TRBJ2-3, the V gene TRBV4-2, with TRBD2 matching 9 bases. Germline lookup yields CDR1 LGHNA and CDR2 YNFKEQ. V lost 4 bases and J lost 3; bases outside the gene matches: 8. This CDR3 has 16 amino acids. The CDR3 spells CASSLIAGASTDTQYF. CDR3 in DNA: TGTGCCAGCAGCCTAATAGCGGGGGCGAGTACAGATACGCAGTATTTT.

V and J are TRBV27 and TRBJ1-1; 8 bases match TRBD1. V lost 6 bases, J lost 5 bases, and 11 bases stayed unmatched. Germline CDR1 and CDR2: MNHEY and SMNVEV (reference sequence). CDR3 size: 15 residues. This chain's CDR3 is CASSSGQGAVTEAFF. CDR3 bases: TGTGCCAGCAGCTCGGGGCAGGGGGCGGTAACTGAAGCTTTCTTT.

The chain combines TRBV7-9 with TRBJ2-4, with TRBD2 matching over 7 bases. CDR3 size: 14 residues. The germline CDR1 and CDR2 sequences are SEHNR and FQNEAQ (reference sequence). The J segment lost 8 bases and the V segment lost 3 bases, leaving 7 bases of the junction unmatched. CDR3 nucleotide sequence: TGTGCCAGCAGCTTCAATCGGGAGGCGGACATTCAGTACTTC. Translation: CASSFNREADIQYF.

The chain recombines TRBV6-1 with TRBJ1-5, with D unclear. V gave up 8 bases and J gave up 1 base, with 9 bases separating them. Germline V gene lookup returns CDR1 MNHNS and CDR2 SASEGT. CDR3 length: 13 amino acids. The CDR3 bases are TGTGCCAGCGGGCGCGGGAGCAATCAGCCCCAGCATTTT. Translation: CASGRGSNQPQHF.

This clone appeared a few times. The gene calls are TRBV7-9 and TRBJ2-5; TRBD2 might be the D (5 bases). The V end was cut by 5 bases, the J end by 2 bases, with 15 bases between. Looked up from germline, CDR1 is SEHNR and CDR2 is FQNEAQ (reference sequence). The CDR3 length is 15 residues. For the CDR3, the DNA is TGTGCCAGCAGCCCCTCGGGGAGCCTTCAAGAGACCCAGTACTTC. Residues: CASSPSGSLQETQYF.

The rearrangement uses TRBV6-1 and TRBJ2-7, with 9 nucleotides matching TRBD1. The CDR3 is 15 residues long. Trimming at V came to 2 bases and at J to 5 bases, leaving 7 bases not matched to a gene. Germline assignment: CDR1 MNHNS and CDR2 SASEGT. CDR3 amino acids: CASSEFGTGLHEQYF. The CDR3 nucleotides read TGTGCCAGCAGTGAATTCGGGACAGGGCTTCACGAGCAGTACTTC.